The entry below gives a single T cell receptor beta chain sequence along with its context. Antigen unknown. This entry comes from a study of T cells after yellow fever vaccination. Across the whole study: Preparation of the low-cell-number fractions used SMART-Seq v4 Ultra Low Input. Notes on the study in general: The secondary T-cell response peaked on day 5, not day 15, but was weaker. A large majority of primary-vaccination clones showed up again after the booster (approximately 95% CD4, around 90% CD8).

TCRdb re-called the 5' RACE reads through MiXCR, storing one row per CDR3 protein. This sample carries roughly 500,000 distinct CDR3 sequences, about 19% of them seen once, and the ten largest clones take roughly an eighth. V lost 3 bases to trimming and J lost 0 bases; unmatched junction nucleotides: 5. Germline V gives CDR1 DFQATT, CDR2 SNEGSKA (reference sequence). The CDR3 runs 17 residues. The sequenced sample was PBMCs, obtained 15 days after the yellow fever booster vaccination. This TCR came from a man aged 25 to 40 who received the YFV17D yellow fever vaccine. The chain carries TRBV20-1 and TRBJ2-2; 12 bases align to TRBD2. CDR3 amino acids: CSASGLAGGANTGELFF. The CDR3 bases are TGCAGTGCTAGTGGTCTAGCGGGAGGGGCGAACACCGGGGAGCTGTTTTTT.